One and the same sample provided the 12 T cell receptor beta chains below, sequenced in a study of blood T cell repertoires in COVID-19 (dated by TCRdb to 2019 to 2021). The protocol used for the library was the immunoSEQ multiplex PCR assay. Imported from immuneACCESS, the table was reduced by TCRdb to in-frame sequences with V and J called. These copies leave out some clones; in studies compared against another copy, an unresolved V gene accounts for under half, and the cause of the remainder is not known. In this sample the table shows over 150,000 clones, around 82% of which occur a single time. The ten largest clones capture about 0.63% of the sample. Input material: peripheral blood. Receptors originate from a man aged 60-69 years with COVID-19, enrolled during active disease.

The chain uses TRBV5-4 and TRBJ1-2; a possible D gene is TRBD1 (6 bases). CDR1 and CDR2 (germline): SGHNT, YYREEE (reference sequence). Trimming stripped 0 bases from V and 8 bases from J, with 14 bases between. CDR3 length: 14 residues. This CDR3 is CASSLGAGAGGYTF. The DNA of the CDR3 is TGTGCCAGCAGCTTGGGGGCGGGGGCCGGGGGCTACACCTTC.

The chain links TRBV9 to TRBJ1-4, with D possibly TRBD1 on 6 matching bases. The CDR3 length is 16 residues. Germline CDR1 SGDLS, CDR2 YYNGEE. Trimming stripped 3 bases from V and 0 bases from J, with 12 bases between. The CDR3 spells CASSAGQIATNEKLFF. The CDR3, as DNA: TGTGCCAGCAGCGCTGGACAGATTGCAACTAATGAAAAACTGTTTTTT.

The V gene is TRBV2, the J gene TRBJ2-4; 9 nucleotides align to TRBD1. The length of the CDR3 is 15 residues. CDR1 SNHLY and CDR2 FYNNEI come from the germline V gene. The ends lost 5 bases at V and 2 bases at J; junction bases unmatched: 4. CDR3 protein: CASSTQGASKNIQYF. As DNA, the CDR3 is TGTGCCAGCAGTACACAGGGGGCGTCCAAAAACATTCAGTACTTC.

The chain's CDR3 is CASSTRQGNTDTQYF. CDR3 sequence (DNA): TGTGCCAGCAGCACCCGACAGGGAAACACAGATACGCAGTATTTT. V is TRBV7-9 and J is TRBJ2-3; TRBD1 aligns across 7 bases. Germline V gene data show CDR1 as SEHNR and CDR2 as FQNEAQ (reference sequence). V shed 5 bases and J 2 bases; nucleotides not matched to a gene: 7. This CDR3 spans 15 amino acids.

In its sample, this clone was seen a few times. The V gene is TRBV7-3, the J gene TRBJ2-3, with 7 bases that match TRBD1. This CDR3 is built from 16 residues. Trimming at V came to 4 bases and at J to 2 bases, leaving 9 bases not matched to a gene. Germline values: CDR1 SGHTA, CDR2 FQGTGA. The CDR3 DNA is TGTGCCAGCAGCTCGTCCCGGGACAGAACCACAGATACGCAGTATTTT. Encoded protein: CASSSSRDRTTDTQYF.

CDR3 amino acids: CASRSRLNTEAFF. The CDR3 DNA reads TGTGCCAGCAGATCACGGTTGAACACTGAAGCTTTCTTT. V and J are TRBV6-5 and TRBJ1-1; D not resolved. Between the trimmed V and J ends, which lost 6 bases and 0 bases, there was a span of 8 bases. The CDR3 covers 13 residues. Germline V gene lookup returns CDR1 MNHEY and CDR2 SVGAGI.

The chain uses TRBV7-3 and TRBJ1-1; D not resolved. CDR1 SGHTA and CDR2 FQGTGA come from the germline V gene. The CDR3 consists of 14 residues. The ends were cut back, 5 bases at V and 1 base at J, with 11 bases in the middle. The CDR3 here is CASSPRSGNTEAFF. In nucleotides, the CDR3 is TGTGCCAGCAGCCCCCGATCCGGGAACACTGAAGCTTTCTTT.

The chain combines TRBV6-5 with TRBJ2-2; 12 bases align to TRBD1. CDR3 size: 14 residues. V shed 9 bases and J 6 bases; nucleotides not matched to a gene: 5. The germline V gene encodes CDR1 MNHEY and CDR2 SVGAGI. The CDR3 here is CASWDRGRPGELFF. DNA of the CDR3: TGTGCCAGTTGGGACAGGGGGCGCCCCGGGGAGCTGTTTTTT.

This clone was seen a handful of times. V and J are TRBV3-1 (or the pseudogene TRBV3-2) and TRBJ1-5, with D unresolved. The CDR3 contains 15 residues. Trimming left V 0 bases short and J 5 bases short, with 11 bases between. CDR1 and CDR2 from the germline V gene are LGHDT and YNNKEL (reference sequence). The CDR3 DNA is TGTGCCAGCAGCCAAGATGTTGGACTATATCAGCCCCAGCATTTT. It codes for CASSQDVGLYQPQHF.

The rearrangement links TRBV27 to TRBJ2-7; D possibly corresponds to TRBD1 (6 bases). Per germline, CDR1 MNHEY and CDR2 SMNVEV (reference sequence). There are 15 residues in the CDR3. With 5 bases removed from V and 0 bases from J, the gap between germline ends came to 14 bases. CDR3 region: CASSTRTASSYEQYF. The CDR3 DNA is TGTGCCAGCAGTACTCGGACAGCTAGCTCCTACGAGCAGTACTTC.

The chain joins TRBV6-2 or TRBV6-3 to TRBJ2-2, with 7 bases lining up with TRBD1. The CDR3 is made up of 17 amino acids. CDR1 MNHEY and CDR2 SVGEGT come from the germline V gene. The V segment lost 2 bases and the J segment 1 base; nucleotides outside the gene matches: 7. The chain's CDR3 is CASSYVLGQMNTGELFF. CDR3 coding DNA: TGTGCCAGCAGTTACGTTTTGGGACAGATGAACACCGGGGAGCTGTTTTTT.

The chain combines TRBV6-6 with TRBJ1-5; tentatively, D is TRBD1 (5 bases). The germline V gene has CDR1 MNHNY and CDR2 SVGAGI (reference sequence). There are 12 residues in the CDR3. V shed 7 bases and J shed 4 bases, with 8 bases lying between them. Written as DNA, the CDR3 is TGTGCCAGCACCCAGGGAAATCAGCCCCAGCATTTT. It specifies CASTQGNQPQHF.